What follows are 15 T cell receptor beta chains derived from one specimen sequenced in a study of T cell changes during pregnancy in multiple sclerosis. The repertoire was sequenced with immunoSEQ multiplex PCR; TCRdb's copy has only in-frame clones and lacks some. The repertoire holds roughly 99,000 clones, with less than 95% as singletons. The sample in question was peripheral blood, obtained in the third trimester of pregnancy. The receptor source for this set is a female donor in good health, enrolled as a control in a pregnancy study.

V and J are TRBV5-1 and TRBJ2-2, with TRBD1 matching 7 bases. This CDR3 has 14 amino acids. J lost 5 bases, V lost 3 bases, and 4 bases had no gene match. Germline-derived CDR1 and CDR2 are SGHRS and YFSETQ. The CDR3 nucleotides are TGCGCCAGCAGCTGGGGACAGAGGACCGGGGAGCTGTTTTTT. This sequence encodes CASSWGQRTGELFF.

The chain has TRBV5-1 and TRBJ2-5, with D possibly TRBD1 on 5 matching bases. The CDR3 is 14 residues long. The V end was cut by 5 bases, the J end by 2 bases, with 13 bases between. CDR1 SGHRS and CDR2 YFSETQ come from the germline V gene. The CDR3 DNA sequence: TGCGCCAGCAGTCGACAGATCCGACAAGAGACCCAGTACTTC. Protein sequence: CASSRQIRQETQYF.

The chain combines TRBV4-3 with TRBJ1-2, with TRBD1 matching 8 bases. This CDR3 is 15 amino acids long. The germline V gene has CDR1 LGHNA and CDR2 YSLEER. V lost 0 bases to trimming and J lost 8 bases; unmatched junction nucleotides: 8. The CDR3 sequence: CASSQDLGQGGGYTF. CDR3 nucleotides: TGCGCCAGCAGCCAAGATCTAGGACAGGGAGGCGGCTACACCTTC.

The chain is built from TRBV7-3 and TRBJ2-1, with D hard to call. Germline V gene data show CDR1 as SGHTA and CDR2 as FQGTGA. This CDR3 contains 15 residues. The V gene lost 5 bases and the J gene lost 9 bases, with 20 bases spanning the gap. The CDR3 reads CASSPEPRSLGEQFF. In DNA form, the CDR3 reads TGTGCCAGCAGCCCGGAGCCGAGGTCTCTAGGTGAGCAGTTCTTC. Full variable domain (missing parts from reference TRBV7-3 and TRBJ2-1): GAGVSQTPSNKVTEKGKYVELRCDPISGHTALYWYRQSLGQGPEFLIYFQGTGAADDSGLPNDRFFAVRPEGSVSTLKIQRTERGDSAVYLCASSPEPRSLGEQFFGPGTRLTVL.

This chain connects TRBV4-3 to TRBJ1-1; maybe TRBD1 (6 bases). The germline V gene has CDR1 LGHNA and CDR2 YSLEER. V lost 1 base to trimming and J lost 1 base, with 16 bases between them. The CDR3 is 17 amino acids. CDR3 amino acids: CASSQGFHRDQNTEAFF. In nucleotides, the CDR3 is TGCGCCAGCAGCCAAGGTTTCCACAGGGATCAGAACACTGAAGCTTTCTTT.

The chain has TRBV30 and TRBJ2-7; TRBD1 might be the D (6 bases). Trimming took off 1 base at V and 6 bases at J, with 22 bases between the two ends. Germline V gene sequence: CDR1 GTSNPN, CDR2 SVGIG (reference sequence). The CDR3 loop spans 16 amino acids. DNA for the CDR3: TGTGCCTGGAGTGGAAGAGTTAGGACAGCCTTTTTCGAGCAGTACTTC. It translates to CAWSGRVRTAFFEQYF.

The chain recombines TRBV5-1 with TRBJ2-5, with 8 bases identical to TRBD2. V shed 0 bases, J shed 1 base, and the junction held 5 bases outside the gene matches. Germline CDR1 is SGHRS and CDR2 is YFSETQ. The CDR3 spans 16 residues. As DNA, the CDR3 is TGCGCCAGCAGCTTGGATTCGGCGGGGGGCCAAGAGACCCAGTACTTC. This encodes CASSLDSAGGQETQYF.

CDR3 DNA sequence: TGTGCCAGCAGGGACAGGGGGCATGTTCAGCCCCAGCATTTT. Protein: CASRDRGHVQPQHF. V gene TRBV6-6 combines with J gene TRBJ1-5; 11 nucleotides line up with TRBD1. The germline CDR1 and CDR2 sequences are MNHNY and SVGAGI (reference sequence). The V and J ends lost 6 bases and 6 bases, in that order; junction bases with no gene match: 4. The CDR3 has 14 residues.

CDR3 sequence (DNA): TGTGCCAGCAGCGTCGGGACACCGAACACTGAAGCTTTCTTT. This encodes CASSVGTPNTEAFF. The chain carries TRBV7-2 and TRBJ1-1, with D possibly TRBD1 on 6 matching bases. V lost 5 bases and J 1 base, leaving 11 bases between the germline ends. CDR1 and CDR2 from the germline V gene are SGHTA and FQGNSA. The CDR3 length is 14 residues.

The chain is built from TRBV6-1 and TRBJ1-1, with TRBD1 matching 7 bases. The CDR3 covers 13 residues. Germline lookup yields CDR1 MNHNS and CDR2 SASEGT. V lost 5 bases to trimming and J lost 3 bases; unmatched junction nucleotides: 3. In DNA, the CDR3 is TGTGCCAGCAGTCCTGACAGGGACACTGAAGCTTTCTTT. It translates to CASSPDRDTEAFF.

V is TRBV4-2 and J is TRBJ1-2; 8 bases agree with TRBD1. The CDR3 spans 13 residues. Trimming cost V 3 bases and J 6 bases; bases outside gene matches: 3. Germline-derived CDR1 and CDR2 are LGHNA and YNFKEQ. The CDR3 DNA reads as TGTGCCAGCAGCCAGAAGACAGGGGATGGCTACACCTTC. This sequence encodes CASSQKTGDGYTF.

This sequence joins TRBV20-1 and TRBJ1-2; unclear D gene. This CDR3 has 11 amino acids. CDR1 is DFQATT and CDR2 is SNEGSKA in the germline V gene (reference sequence). V lost 4 bases and J 8 bases, leaving 11 bases between the germline ends. The CDR3 reads CSAIGPRGYTF. The CDR3 DNA follows: TGCAGTGCTATCGGCCCTAGAGGCTACACCTTC.

This clone was counted between two and nine times. The CDR3 is CASSFVGPGTGMDQPQHF. CDR3 nucleotide sequence: TGTGCCAGCAGCTTTGTCGGTCCCGGGACAGGGATGGATCAGCCCCAGCATTTT. The chain is built from TRBV7-9 and TRBJ1-5, with 9 bases fitting TRBD1. This CDR3 is 18 amino acids long. V was pared by 3 bases and J by 5 bases, with 14 bases of the junction left unmatched. CDR1 and CDR2 (germline): SEHNR, FQNEAQ (reference sequence).

The chain has TRBV2 and TRBJ1-2; D is perhaps TRBD1 (5 bases). The germline gives CDR1 SNHLY, CDR2 FYNNEI. This CDR3 has 13 amino acids. Trimming stripped 3 bases from V and 6 bases from J, with 11 bases between. The CDR3 DNA is TGTGCCAGCAGTGATTCAGGGTATGATGGCTACACCTTC. It specifies CASSDSGYDGYTF.

The chain couples TRBV7-3 to TRBJ1-6, with 12 bases aligning to TRBD1. The V segment lost 4 bases and the J segment 9 bases; nucleotides outside the gene matches: 4. The germline CDR1 and CDR2 sequences are SGHTA and FQGTGA. The CDR3 has 15 residues. CDR3 coding DNA: TGTGCCAGCAGCTCGAGGGGACAGGGGGCTTCACCCCTCCACTTT. Translated, it gives CASSSRGQGASPLHF.